This is a list of T cell receptor beta chains from one sample in a study of T-cell memory formation after mild COVID-19. TCRdb called the 5' RACE reads again in MiXCR, with one record for every CDR3 protein. This table holds 550,000 to 650,000 distinct CDR3 sequences, around 15% found once. Material: PBMCs or a T cell subset sorted from them (not recorded which). Receptors were obtained from an adult woman who had mild COVID-19 (a few samples of this study predate the infection). Cell type and time point are not known. The conserved cysteine and the conserved F or W are not part of the CDR3 here.

CDR3 protein: SARAGGASGELF; V gene: TRBV20-1
CDR3 protein: ASTNRAGARTDTQY; V gene: TRBV12-3/TRBV12-4
CDR3 protein: ASSKEGDRSPLH; V gene: TRBV2
CDR3 protein: ASSRGRDNFSYEQY; V gene: TRBV6-6
CDR3 protein: ATSPGDSTNQPQH; V gene: TRBV5-4
CDR3 protein: ASSLNRGSGETQY; V gene: TRBV7-2
CDR3 protein: ASGRTLPSQY; V gene: TRBV2
CDR3 protein: ATSDTRNTEAF; V gene: TRBV24-1
CDR3 protein: ASSFARQGQNYEQY; V gene: TRBV7-2
CDR3 protein: ASSLGNSVSYEQY; V gene: TRBV27
CDR3 protein: ASSSLPPGTGLFSYNEQF; V gene: TRBV5-1
CDR3 protein: ASSLAGTGDLYGYT; V gene: TRBV7-2
CDR3 protein: ASSLDSGLMNTEAF; V gene: TRBV7-2
CDR3 protein: ASSAGQGGADTQY; V gene: TRBV5-1
CDR3 protein: ASSLHAGGGPEAF; V gene: TRBV7-9
CDR3 protein: ATSRGRGETQY; V gene: TRBV24-1
CDR3 protein: SVLEGGVSYNEQF; V gene: TRBV29-1
CDR3 protein: SARRQGFNYGYT; V gene: TRBV20-1
CDR3 protein: SARAKWGEGYGYT; V gene: TRBV20-1
CDR3 protein: ASSSTWAVESTDTQY; V gene: TRBV7-9
CDR3 protein: ATSVSAGARAGAYNEQF; V gene: TRBV24-1
CDR3 protein: ASSLLVHSTDTQY; V gene: TRBV27
CDR3 protein: ASSLRTTPALSGANVLT; V gene: TRBV7-2
CDR3 protein: ASSLWGEQY; V gene: TRBV11-2
CDR3 protein: ATRGAENEQF; V gene: TRBV3-1
CDR3 protein: ASSPKASGNPEETQY; V gene: TRBV7-9
CDR3 protein: ASKRAGTTDTQY; V gene: TRBV2
CDR3 protein: ASSSLGTLPVQETQY; V gene: TRBV7-9
CDR3 protein: ASSMTGGNTVQY; V gene: TRBV7-2
CDR3 protein: ASSAKTATF; V gene: TRBV7-9
CDR3 protein: ASTLGQSPYPNYGYT; V gene: TRBV5-4
CDR3 protein: ASSRQLSTNEKLF; V gene: TRBV14
CDR3 protein: ASSYTRTGSPDTQY; V gene: TRBV6-2/TRBV6-3
CDR3 protein: ASSSLAGVTEAF; V gene: TRBV13